These 31 T cell receptor beta chains were all obtained from the same sample, sequenced in a study of shared clonotypes between healthy human individuals. Sequencing used immunoSEQ multiplex PCR; TCRdb keeps in-frame clones, though not all of them. The sample holds about 470,000 clones, 70% to 80% seen once. The sample consisted of PBMCs. The source is a woman aged 35 to 49 in good health. Some clones in this sample may be carry-over from other donors' samples.

The chain couples TRBV14 to TRBJ1-1; a possible D gene is TRBD1 (5 bases). CDR1 and CDR2 (germline): SGHDN, FVKESK. Trimming removed 4 bases at V and 1 base at J, with 10 bases between. CDR3 size: 14 residues. The CDR3 protein is CASSRERGNTEAFF. In nucleotides, the CDR3 is TGTGCCAGCAGCCGTGAGAGGGGGAACACTGAAGCTTTCTTT. Based on the CDR3 plus reference TRBV14 and TRBJ1-1, the full variable domain is EAGVTQFPSHSVIEKGQTVTLRCDPISGHDNLYWYRRVMGKEIKFLLHFVKESKQDESGMPNNRFLAERTGGTYSTLKVQPAELEDSGVYFCASSRERGNTEAFFGQGTRLTVV.

V and J are TRBV9 and TRBJ2-7, with a possible D match to TRBD2 (6 bases). CDR1 SGDLS and CDR2 YYNGEE come from the germline V gene. The CDR3 runs 14 residues. V was cut by 1 base and J by 5 bases, with 13 bases left in between. The CDR3 nucleotides are TGTGCCAGCAGCGTAAGTGTCGGGAGCCACGAGCAGTACTTC. Translating gives CASSVSVGSHEQYF. Full variable domain (rest looked up from reference TRBV9 and TRBJ2-7): DSGVTQTPKHLITATGQRVTLRCSPRSGDLSVYWYQQSLDQGLQFLIQYYNGEERAKGNILERFSAQQFPDLHSELNLSSLELGDSALYFCASSVSVGSHEQYFGPGTRLTVT.

Many counts were recorded for this clone. V gene TRBV6-1 combines with J gene TRBJ2-5; possibly TRBD2 for D (6 bases). Germline V gene sequence: CDR1 MNHNS, CDR2 SASEGT. This CDR3 spans 14 amino acids. Deletions cut 0 bases from V and 5 bases from J, with 10 bases between. The CDR3 DNA reads TGTGCCAGCAGTGAAGCGGGAGGTTTTGAGACCCAGTACTTC. Protein: CASSEAGGFETQYF.

In the case of this clone: This likely stems from a read error, as it lies one base from a far larger clone. Other DNA sequences within the sample encode an identical CDR3. The chain carries TRBV1 and TRBJ1-1; the table's D call, TRBD1, was not checked against the DNA. TRBV1 is a documented pseudogene. This CDR3 contains 15 residues. Written as DNA, the CDR3 is TGCACCAGCAGCCAAGAAGACAGGGAAAACACTGAAGCTTTCTTT. Encoded protein: CTSSQEDRENTEAFF.

The V gene is TRBV28, the J gene TRBJ1-5; no definite D call. In germline, CDR1 is MDHEN, CDR2 SYDVKM. The CDR3 covers 12 residues. Trimming took off 5 bases at V and 4 bases at J, with 6 bases between the two ends. In nucleotides, the CDR3 is TGTGCCAGCAGTCGCTCAAATCAGCCCCAGCATTTT. This encodes CASSRSNQPQHF.

The chain joins TRBV5-1 to TRBJ2-3; a possible D gene is TRBD2 (5 bases). V was pared by 0 bases and J by 2 bases, with 10 bases between. This CDR3 has 15 amino acids. Germline V gives CDR1 SGHRS, CDR2 YFSETQ. This CDR3 reads CASSLGISVTDTQYF. For the CDR3, the DNA is TGCGCCAGCAGCTTGGGGATTAGCGTCACAGATACGCAGTATTTT.

Points on this clone: Since a much larger clone is just one base distant, this may be a read error. Other DNA sequences within the sample encode an identical CDR3. J is TRBJ2-4 and V is TRBV2, with D unclear. CDR1 is SNHLY, CDR2 FYNNEI, per germline. Trimming shortened V by 5 bases and J by 7 bases, and 12 bases separated the two germline ends. This CDR3 has 13 amino acids. In nucleotides, the CDR3 is TGTGCCAGCAGTACGGACGTCAAGAACATTCAGTACTTC. This sequence encodes CASSTDVKNIQYF.

This clone was found once. The rearrangement joins TRBV30 to TRBJ2-2, with D tentatively TRBD2 (5 bases). Trimming shortened V by 4 bases and J by 4 bases, and 19 bases separated the two germline ends. The germline V gene encodes CDR1 GTSNPN and CDR2 SVGIG (reference sequence). This CDR3 comprises 16 residues. CDR3 sequence: CAWTLGASPGTGELFF. The CDR3 DNA reads as TGTGCCTGGACTCTTGGTGCTAGCCCTGGCACCGGGGAGCTGTTTTTT. Combining the CDR3 with reference TRBV30 and TRBJ2-2 gives the whole variable domain SQTIHQWPATLVQPVGSPLSLECTVEGTSNPNLYWYRQAAGRGLQLLFYSVGIGQISSEVPQNLSASRPQDRQFILSSKKLLLSDSGFYLCAWTLGASPGTGELFFGEGSRLTVL.

Concerning this clone: The same CDR3 is also encoded by other DNA sequences in this sample. The genes are TRBV28 and TRBJ1-4, with a possible D match to TRBD1 (5 bases). V shed 2 bases and J shed 8 bases, with 12 bases lying between them. The CDR3 is 14 amino acids. Germline CDR1 and CDR2: MDHEN and SYDVKM. Here the CDR3 reads CASSLRQGGEKLFF. The CDR3 bases are TGTGCCAGCAGTTTACGGCAGGGTGGGGAAAAACTGTTTTTT.

The chain uses TRBV7-8 and TRBJ2-7; perhaps TRBD2 as D (5 bases). The CDR3 totals 16 residues. With 5 bases removed from V and 0 bases from J, the gap between germline ends came to 17 bases. Germline-derived CDR1 and CDR2 are SGHVS and FQNEAQ. DNA of the CDR3: TGTGCCAGCAGCAACTTTAGCGCCGACCTCTCCTACGAGCAGTACTTC. The encoded protein is CASSNFSADLSYEQYF.

The table lists this clone with a count of one. The chain couples TRBV6-6 to TRBJ1-2; D is perhaps TRBD1 (5 bases). CDR1 and CDR2 from the germline V gene are MNHNY and SVGAGI (reference sequence). V dropped 0 bases and J dropped 7 bases, with 12 bases sitting between them. This CDR3 has 14 amino acids. The CDR3 protein is CASSYSAAGSGYTF. The CDR3 DNA follows: TGTGCCAGCAGTTACTCGGCGGCAGGGTCTGGCTACACCTTC.

The chain has TRBV7-8 and TRBJ1-6; D unresolved. Trimming cost V 7 bases and J 7 bases, with 14 bases left between them. CDR3 length: 14 residues. CDR1 and CDR2 (germline): SGHVS, FQNEAQ. CDR3 amino acids: CASTGVLGNSPLHF. The DNA of the CDR3 is TGTGCCAGCACCGGGGTTCTTGGGAATTCACCCCTCCACTTT.

This clone was detected only once. V usage is TRBV28 and J usage is TRBJ1-2, with D hard to call. V dropped 5 bases and J dropped 6 bases, with 13 bases sitting between them. This CDR3 has 13 residues. Germline loops: CDR1 MDHEN, CDR2 SYDVKM. CDR3 nucleotides: TGTGCCAGCAGTCTACAAGGAGTACATGGCTACACCTTC. Translation: CASSLQGVHGYTF.

The chain has TRBV30 and TRBJ2-1; D might be TRBD2 (5 bases). Germline V CDR1 and CDR2: GTSNPN, SVGIG (reference sequence). V shed 2 bases and J shed 4 bases, with 12 bases lying between them. This CDR3 region has 14 residues. CDR3 region: CAWSFEGPYNEQFF. CDR3 DNA: TGTGCCTGGAGTTTTGAGGGCCCTTACAATGAGCAGTTCTTC.

The V and J genes are TRBV6-1 and TRBJ2-5; a weak D match, TRBD1 (6 bases). The CDR3 has 14 residues. V was cut by 4 bases and J by 5 bases, with 14 bases left in between. Looked up from germline, CDR1 is MNHNS and CDR2 is SASEGT. The CDR3 nucleotides are TGTGCCAGCAGTGGCCAGGGGTGGCGGGAGACCCAGTACTTC. Translation: CASSGQGWRETQYF.

This chain uses TRBV29-1 with TRBJ2-5; D gene uncertain. The J call may be incorrect, as the DNA end agrees better with TRBJ2-7. This CDR3 spans 12 amino acids. Germline V CDR1 and CDR2: SQVTM, ANQGSEA. CDR3 nucleotides: TGCAGCGTCTCCTCGGCAAACCACGAGCAGTACTTC. Protein: CSVSSANHEQYF.

The genes are TRBV30 and TRBJ2-3, with 10 nucleotides matching TRBD2. Germline values: CDR1 GTSNPN, CDR2 SVGIG (reference sequence). CDR3 size: 13 residues. V lost 5 bases and J lost 1; bases outside the gene matches: 0. In DNA, the CDR3 is TGTGCCTGGGGACTAGCGGGCACAGATACGCAGTATTTT. Translating it yields CAWGLAGTDTQYF.

The rearrangement joins TRBV28 to TRBJ2-1; tentative D call: TRBD2 (6 bases). V was cut by 1 base and J by 4 bases, with 14 bases left in between. The CDR3 runs to 16 residues. Germline values: CDR1 MDHEN, CDR2 SYDVKM. The CDR3 protein is CASSLFSGGVYNEQFF. CDR3 nucleotides: TGTGCCAGCAGTTTATTTAGCGGCGGGGTATACAATGAGCAGTTCTTC.

The V call is TRBV28, the J call TRBJ2-5, with TRBD2 identical over 9 bases. V lost 5 bases to trimming and J lost 4 bases; unmatched junction nucleotides: 11. The CDR3 has 16 residues. Germline CDR1 MDHEN, CDR2 SYDVKM. CDR3 in DNA: TGTGCCAGCAGTCCCGCTAGCGGGAAAGGGTCAGAGACCCAGTACTTC. Its translation: CASSPASGKGSETQYF.

This clone was recorded once. The gene calls are TRBV5-1 and TRBJ2-1, with D perhaps matching TRBD2 (6 bases). Trimming took off 0 bases at V and 6 bases at J, with 16 bases between the two ends. There are 16 residues in the CDR3. Germline CDR1 reads SGHRS; CDR2 reads YFSETQ. As DNA, the CDR3 is TGCGCCAGCAGCTTGGTGATCGGGGGAGGTGGCAATGAGCAGTTCTTC. Translation gives CASSLVIGGGGNEQFF.

V usage is TRBV18 and J usage is TRBJ1-5, with a possible D match to TRBD1 (5 bases). The CDR3 loop spans 13 amino acids. Deletions cut 6 bases from V and 5 bases from J, with 11 bases between. Germline CDR1 KGHSH, CDR2 LQKENI. The CDR3 DNA reads as TGTGCCAGCTCGTCCCAGGGAGATCAGCCCCAGCATTTT. Residues: CASSSQGDQPQHF.

The gene calls are TRBV4-2 and TRBJ1-2; D unresolved. Germline CDR1 LGHNA, CDR2 YNFKEQ. The CDR3 is made up of 13 amino acids. The V end was cut by 0 bases, the J end by 5 bases, with 7 bases between. CDR3 nucleotides: TGTGCCAGCAGCCAAGACAGGACTTATGGCTACACCTTC. It is translated as CASSQDRTYGYTF.

The chain combines TRBV7-9 with TRBJ2-3; no reliable D call. V was shortened by 0 bases and J by 0 bases, with 10 bases between the two germline ends. Germline V lookup: CDR1 SEHNR, CDR2 FQNEAQ (reference sequence). The CDR3 consists of 16 residues. The CDR3 bases are TGTGCCAGCAGCTTAGCGGTAGCCCCTAGCACAGATACGCAGTATTTT. Translation gives CASSLAVAPSTDTQYF.

The V and J genes are TRBV5-5 and TRBJ1-4, with 8 bases lining up with TRBD1. V trimming: 4 bases; J trimming: 11 bases; junction bases outside the gene matches: 4. Germline V CDR1 and CDR2: SGHKS, YYEKEE (reference sequence). The CDR3 totals 12 residues. CDR3 region: CASSGDRQKLFF. DNA for the CDR3: TGTGCCAGCAGCGGGGACAGGCAGAAACTGTTTTTT.

This clone was counted once. This sequence joins TRBV6-1 and TRBJ2-3; D is perhaps TRBD1 or TRBD2 (5 bases each). The V gene lost 2 bases and the J gene lost 0 bases, with 21 bases spanning the gap. CDR3 length: 19 residues. CDR1 is MNHNS and CDR2 is SASEGT in the germline V gene. As DNA, the CDR3 is TGTGCCAGCAGTGAATGGGGTCTTCCGGGACGGTCGAGCACAGATACGCAGTATTTT. This codes for CASSEWGLPGRSSTDTQYF.

This sequence joins TRBV28 and TRBJ2-3; TRBD2 aligns across 12 bases. This CDR3 has 14 residues. Germline V gives CDR1 MDHEN, CDR2 SYDVKM. Germline trimming cut 7 bases from V and 5 bases from J; bases unmatched to any gene: 4. CDR3 loop: CASTTSGSQDTQYF. The CDR3 DNA follows: TGTGCCAGCACGACTAGCGGGAGTCAAGATACGCAGTATTTT.

The rearrangement links TRBV10-3 to TRBJ1-2; the match to TRBD1 covers 11 bases. Germline trimming cut 5 bases from V and 6 bases from J; bases unmatched to any gene: 5. The V gene's germline CDR1 is ENHRY and CDR2 SYGVKD. This CDR3 region has 14 residues. CDR3 residues: CAISPGTGGHGYTF. Written as DNA, the CDR3 is TGTGCCATCAGTCCCGGGACAGGGGGGCATGGCTACACCTTC.

This clone was counted once. This chain joins TRBV10-3 and TRBJ2-1; D is perhaps TRBD1 (5 bases). V was clipped by 1 base and J by 5 bases, with 18 bases between them. Germline V gene lookup returns CDR1 ENHRY and CDR2 SYGVKD. The length of the CDR3 is 17 residues. The chain's CDR3 is CAISEYVTGDPDNEQFF. Written as DNA, the CDR3 is TGTGCCATCAGTGAGTACGTAACAGGTGACCCTGACAATGAGCAGTTCTTC.

V gene TRBV10-3 combines with J gene TRBJ2-1; perhaps D is TRBD1 or TRBD2 (5 bases each). The CDR3 is 14 residues long. Germline CDR1 and CDR2: ENHRY and SYGVKD. V lost 6 bases, J lost 7 bases, and 16 bases lay in between. CDR3 protein: CAIRGVGPRNEQFF. Written as DNA, the CDR3 is TGTGCCATCAGGGGGGTGGGACCAAGGAATGAGCAGTTCTTC.

A note on this clone: The sample holds other DNA sequences that translate to the same CDR3. The rearrangement links TRBV18 to TRBJ2-1; D gene unclear. V was cut by 6 bases and J by 8 bases, with 14 bases left in between. Germline-derived CDR1 and CDR2 are KGHSH and LQKENI. The CDR3 is made up of 13 amino acids. The CDR3 region has the DNA TGTGCCAGCTCGCCCCGGATCGGCGATGAGCAGTTCTTC. The encoded protein is CASSPRIGDEQFF. Full variable domain (outside the CDR3, taken from reference TRBV18 and TRBJ2-1): NAGVMQNPRHLVRRRGQEARLRCSPMKGHSHVYWYRQLPEEGLKFMVYLQKENIIDESGMPKERFSAEFPKEGPSILRIQQVVRGDSAAYFCASSPRIGDEQFFGPGTRLTVL.

This clone was detected a few times. The chain uses TRBV30 and TRBJ1-3; D is perhaps TRBD1 (6 bases). The CDR3 spans 14 residues. V dropped 3 bases and J dropped 0 bases, with 9 bases sitting between them. Germline loops: CDR1 GTSNPN, CDR2 SVGIG (reference sequence). CDR3 residues: CAWRQGYSGNTIYF. The CDR3 region has the DNA TGTGCCTGGAGACAGGGTTACTCTGGAAACACCATATATTTT.